This record concerns one TCR beta chain sequence. The J segment lost 2 bases and the V segment lost 5 bases, leaving 9 bases of the junction unmatched. The germline CDR1 and CDR2 sequences are DFQATT and SNEGSKA (reference sequence). This CDR3 spans 15 amino acids. These data belong to a study of blood T cells in healthy people across ages. For the second PCR, which ran for about 7 to 11 cycles, a sample-barcoded 5' primer and a J-beta primer mix were used. MiXCR, applied by TCRdb to the 5' RACE reads, yields one record per CDR3 protein. The sample records 1 million to 1.2 million distinct CDR3 sequences, 35% to 40% being singletons.

This chain joins TRBV20-1 and TRBJ2-1, with TRBD2 matching 7 bases. This sequence was found in a man between 18 and 29 years old in good health. Sequencing input: blood. The CDR3 DNA follows: TGCAGTGCTGCCTATGGGGGGGTTACCTACAATGAGCAGTTCTTC. Protein sequence: CSAAYGGVTYNEQFF.